This T cell receptor beta chain was identified during a study of identical twins. Regarding the study as a whole: Beta out-of-frame sequences showed weaker excess sharing between twins.

It was template switching that added a universal primer site, and there were unique molecular identifiers on the cDNA. TCRdb re-derived calls from the 5' RACE reads in MiXCR, one entry per CDR3 protein. The sample has around 960,000 distinct CDR3 sequences, 9% to 15% seen once. The V segment lost 1 base and the J segment 5 bases; nucleotides outside the gene matches: 9. The CDR3 totals 16 residues. Germline V gene lookup returns CDR1 SQVTM and CDR2 ANQGSEA. In its sample, this clonotype was seen a few times. Its matching antigen is unknown. The sample also formed part of further work on yellow fever vaccine responses in identical twins.

The clonotype originates from a young woman in good health. The J gene is TRBJ2-2, the V gene TRBV29-1; TRBD1 aligns across 8 bases. Sample: PBMCs. In nucleotides, the CDR3 is TGCAGCGTTGAAGTGCTGGGCAGGGGGCAGACCGGGGAGCTGTTTTTT. Translating it yields CSVEVLGRGQTGELFF.